These T cell receptor beta chains were read from a single sample in a study of spatial heterogeneity in lung cancer. TCRdb independently ran MiXCR on the 5' RACE reads; one entry per CDR3 protein. The data hold some 9,800 distinct CDR3 sequences, with around 6% observed a single time. This sample comprised lung tumor tissue, obtained at surgery. The receptors originated from a male donor with early-stage non-small cell lung cancer. Each CDR3 is given with its conserved first and last residue. Each record gives: J gene, V gene, clone size, CDR3 protein. Some rows have no size entry. The others give once, few or many, or a class for an expanded clone.

TRBJ2-1 | TRBV11-2 | - | CASSLGQFSDEQFF
TRBJ1-5 | TRBV20-1 | many | CSVGRGQPQHF
TRBJ1-1 | TRBV5-6 | many | CASSSLVGTGTLPQAFF
TRBJ2-7 | TRBV20-1 | many | CSAIAFSSYEQYF
TRBJ1-1 | TRBV25-1 | medium-sized | CASRLGTEAFF
TRBJ1-1 | TRBV28 | many | CASRGALRTEAFF
TRBJ1-1 | TRBV18 | medium-sized | CASSLATEAFF
TRBJ1-1 | TRBV5-6 | medium-sized | CASSLSRGGSEAFF
TRBJ1-4 | TRBV12-3/TRBV12-4 | many | CASSSRGTGDEKLFF
TRBJ2-1 | TRBV28 | many | CASSSTGTGSNEQFF
TRBJ1-1 | TRBV20-1 | many | CSARGTGRTEAFF
TRBJ1-2 | TRBV30 | many | CAWSVSRTGGGYGYTF
TRBJ2-3 | TRBV20-1 | many | CSASARGVPLLKGEYTDTQYF
TRBJ2-3 | TRBV19 | many | CASSMVQGSQYF
TRBJ1-5 | TRBV6-5 | many | CASSPLISPGGGNQPQHF
TRBJ1-2 | TRBV4-2 | many | CASSYPGEVNYGYTF
TRBJ2-1 | TRBV6-5 | many | CASSFYGGVDNEQFF
TRBJ1-5 | TRBV20-1 | many | CSAREQRQPQHF
TRBJ2-3 | TRBV7-9 | many | CASSLDRFTDTQYF
TRBJ1-1 | TRBV2 | many | CAKSTGVNTEAFF
TRBJ2-2 | TRBV5-5 | many | CASSLRLAPGELFF
TRBJ1-1 | TRBV20-1 | medium-sized | CSSIGGGLTEAFF